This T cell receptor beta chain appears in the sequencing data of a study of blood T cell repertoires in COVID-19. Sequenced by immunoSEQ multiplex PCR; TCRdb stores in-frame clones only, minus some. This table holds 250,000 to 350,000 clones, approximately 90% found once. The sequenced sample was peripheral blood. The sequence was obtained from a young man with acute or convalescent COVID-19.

The CDR3 reads CASSFPGTGASYEQYF. For the CDR3, the DNA is TGTGCCAGCAGCTTCCCCGGGACAGGCGCGTCCTACGAGCAGTACTTC. This chain links TRBV11-2 with TRBJ2-7; 8 bases align to TRBD1. V trimming: 3 bases; J trimming: 1 base; junction bases outside the gene matches: 8. CDR3 length equals 16 residues. Germline CDR1 reads SGHAT; CDR2 reads FQNNGV.